One TCR beta chain is described in this entry. Its cognate antigen is unknown. The sample is drawn from a study of blood T cells in healthy people across ages. Turning to the study itself: Researchers report that template switching captured about one barcoded beta molecule per two T cells.

Study-wide points: Unsorted PBMCs blocked a conclusive comparison of naive and antigen-experienced cells.

Germline V lookup: CDR1 MDHEN, CDR2 SYDVKM. V dropped 3 bases and J dropped 8; count of bases not matched to a gene: 10. The CDR3 is 16 amino acids. It was with a sample-barcoded 5' primer and a J-beta primer mix that a second PCR of about 6 to 12 cycles was run. A template-switch adaptor with 12 random nucleotides tagged each cDNA molecule. MiXCR, run by TCRdb on the 5' RACE reads, gives a single entry per CDR3 protein. Here the sample spans roughly 2 million distinct CDR3 sequences, about 49% being singletons. The clonotype comes from a woman between 35 and 50 years old in good health. The chain carries TRBV28 and TRBJ2-1; 10 bases are shared with TRBD1. Material for sequencing was blood. This chain's CDR3 is CASSFVLGDRGDEQFF. CDR3 DNA sequence: TGTGCCAGCAGTTTTGTGCTGGGGGACAGGGGTGATGAGCAGTTCTTC.